This T cell receptor (beta chain) was recovered during a study of shared clonotypes between healthy human individuals. Across the study: CD8 memory received one plate per donor, CD8 naive two, CD4 memory three and CD4 naive three.

To note about this clone: What it recognizes is unknown.

This table comes from immunoSEQ multiplex PCR, and its TCRdb copy is limited to in-frame clones, with some not included. The sample contains 2.3 million or so clones, about 92% of which appear only once. Trimming took 0 bases from V and 4 from J; bases not matched to a gene: 4. Germline V gene sequence: CDR1 MGHRA, CDR2 YSYEKL. There are 15 residues in the CDR3. Recent vaccinations or acute infections were absent in the healthy HIV-negative adult donors. Study results and caveats: Generation probability values for non-shared clonotypes were lower than those for clonotypes shared by all four donors. Estimated clonotype richness was generally higher in naive than memory subsets.

Sequenced input: naive CD4+ T cells from PBMCs. The subset here: CD45RA+ positively selected. This chain links TRBV4-1 with TRBJ2-3; 7 positions match TRBD2. This clonotype was obtained from a man younger than 35 in good health. Some clones in this sample may be carry-over from other donors' samples. CDR3 coding DNA: TGCGCCAGCAGCCAAGAACTAGCGCGCGCAGATACGCAGTATTTT. Residues: CASSQELARADTQYF.